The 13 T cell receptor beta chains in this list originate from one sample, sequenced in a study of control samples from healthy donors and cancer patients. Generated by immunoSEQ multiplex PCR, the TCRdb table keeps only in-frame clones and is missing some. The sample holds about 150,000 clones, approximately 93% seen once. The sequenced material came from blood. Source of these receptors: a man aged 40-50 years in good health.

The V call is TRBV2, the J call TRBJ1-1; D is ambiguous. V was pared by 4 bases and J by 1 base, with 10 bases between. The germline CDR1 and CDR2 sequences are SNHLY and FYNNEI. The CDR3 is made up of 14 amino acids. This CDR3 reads CASSVLRENTEAFF. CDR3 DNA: TGTGCCAGCAGTGTTTTGAGGGAGAACACTGAAGCTTTCTTT.

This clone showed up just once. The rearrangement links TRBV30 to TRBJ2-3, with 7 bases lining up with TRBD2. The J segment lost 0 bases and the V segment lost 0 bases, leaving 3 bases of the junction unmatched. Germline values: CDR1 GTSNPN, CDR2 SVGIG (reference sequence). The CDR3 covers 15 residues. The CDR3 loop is CAWSVRRGSTDTQYF. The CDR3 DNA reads TGTGCCTGGAGTGTACGGCGGGGGAGCACAGATACGCAGTATTTT.

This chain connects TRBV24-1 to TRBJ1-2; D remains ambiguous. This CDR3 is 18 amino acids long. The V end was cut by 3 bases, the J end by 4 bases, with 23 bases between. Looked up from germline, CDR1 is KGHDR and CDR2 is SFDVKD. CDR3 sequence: CATSDPRHTVVHFYGYTF. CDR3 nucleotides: TGTGCCACCAGTGATCCCCGGCATACTGTCGTACACTTCTATGGCTACACCTTC.

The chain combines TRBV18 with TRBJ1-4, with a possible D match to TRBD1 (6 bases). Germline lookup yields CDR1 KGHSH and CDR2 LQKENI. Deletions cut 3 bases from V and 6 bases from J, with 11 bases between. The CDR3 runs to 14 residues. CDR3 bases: TGTGCCAGCTCACCTTTCAGGGGAGATGAAAAACTGTTTTTT. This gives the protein CASSPFRGDEKLFF. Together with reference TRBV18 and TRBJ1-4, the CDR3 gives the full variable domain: NAGVMQNPRHLVRRRGQEARLRCSPMKGHSHVYWYRQLPEEGLKFMVYLQKENIIDESGMPKERFSAEFPKEGPSILRIQQVVRGDSAAYFCASSPFRGDEKLFFGSGTQLSVL.

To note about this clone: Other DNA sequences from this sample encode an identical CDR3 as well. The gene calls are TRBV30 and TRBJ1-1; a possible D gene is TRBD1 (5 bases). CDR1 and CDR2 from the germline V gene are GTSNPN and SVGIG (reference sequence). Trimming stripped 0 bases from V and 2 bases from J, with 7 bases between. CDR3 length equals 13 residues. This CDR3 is CAWSVGVNTEAFF. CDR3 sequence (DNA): TGTGCCTGGAGTGTAGGGGTTAACACTGAAGCTTTCTTT.

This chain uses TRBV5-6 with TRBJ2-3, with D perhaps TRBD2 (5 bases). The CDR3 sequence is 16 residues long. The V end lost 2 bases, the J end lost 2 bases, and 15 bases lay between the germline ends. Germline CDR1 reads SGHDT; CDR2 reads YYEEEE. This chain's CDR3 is CASSFWTLSDTDTQYF. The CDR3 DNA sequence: TGTGCCAGCAGCTTCTGGACTTTAAGCGACACAGATACGCAGTATTTT.

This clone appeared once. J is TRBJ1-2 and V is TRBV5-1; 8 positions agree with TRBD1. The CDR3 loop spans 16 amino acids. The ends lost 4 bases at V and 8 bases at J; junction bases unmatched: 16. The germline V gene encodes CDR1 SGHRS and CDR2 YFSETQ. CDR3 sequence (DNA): TGCGCCAGCAGCCCAGGACAGGGCCGGGGGGTAGGAGGCTACACCTTC. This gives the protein CASSPGQGRGVGGYTF.

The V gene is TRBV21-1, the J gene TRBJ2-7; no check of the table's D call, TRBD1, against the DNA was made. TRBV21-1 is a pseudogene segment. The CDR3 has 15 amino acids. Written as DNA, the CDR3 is TGTGCCAGCAGCAACGGACAGGATAGCTCCTACGAGCAGTACTTC. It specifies CASSNGQDSSYEQYF.

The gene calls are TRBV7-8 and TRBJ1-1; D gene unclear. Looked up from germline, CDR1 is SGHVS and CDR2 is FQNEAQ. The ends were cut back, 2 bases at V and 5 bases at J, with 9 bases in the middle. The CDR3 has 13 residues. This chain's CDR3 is CASSLQWWTEAFF. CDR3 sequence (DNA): TGTGCCAGCAGCTTACAGTGGTGGACTGAAGCTTTCTTT.

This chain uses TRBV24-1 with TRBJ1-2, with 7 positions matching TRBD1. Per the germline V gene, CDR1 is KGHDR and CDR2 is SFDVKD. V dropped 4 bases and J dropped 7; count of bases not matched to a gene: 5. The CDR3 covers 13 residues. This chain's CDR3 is CATSEPGQLGYTF. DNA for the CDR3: TGTGCCACCAGTGAACCGGGACAGCTTGGCTACACCTTC.

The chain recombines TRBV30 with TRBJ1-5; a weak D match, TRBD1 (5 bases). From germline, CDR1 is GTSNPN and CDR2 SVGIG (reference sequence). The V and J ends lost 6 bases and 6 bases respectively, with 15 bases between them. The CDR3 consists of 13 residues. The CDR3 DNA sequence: TGTGCCTGTAAGCAGGGTACGGGTCAGCCCCAGCATTTT. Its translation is CACKQGTGQPQHF.

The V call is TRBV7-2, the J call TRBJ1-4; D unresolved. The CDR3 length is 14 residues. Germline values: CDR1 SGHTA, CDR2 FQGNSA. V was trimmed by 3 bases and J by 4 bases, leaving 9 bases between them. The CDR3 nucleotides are TGTGCCAGCAGCTTCGATAGGGATAATGAAAAACTGTTTTTT. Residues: CASSFDRDNEKLFF.

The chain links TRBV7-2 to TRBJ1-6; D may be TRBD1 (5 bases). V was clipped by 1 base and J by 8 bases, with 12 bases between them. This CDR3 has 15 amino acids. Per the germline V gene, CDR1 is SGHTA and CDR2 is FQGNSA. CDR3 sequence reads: CASSLGAGIDSPLHF. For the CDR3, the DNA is TGTGCCAGCAGCTTAGGGGCAGGGATTGATTCACCCCTCCACTTT.